Listed below are T cell receptor beta chains from one sample, sequenced in a study of blood T cells in healthy people across ages. From the 5' RACE reads, TCRdb called clonotypes with MiXCR, one entry per CDR3 protein. Of roughly 1.7 million distinct CDR3 sequences listed, roughly 30% are singletons. Sequenced material: blood. Source of these receptors: a woman under 40 in good health. CDR3s include the opening cysteine and the closing phenylalanine or tryptophan. The D gene is left open where the match is weak. Some rows mark clone size as missing; the rest say once, few, many or name a class of expanded clone.

clone_size: few; v_call: TRBV6-6; d_call: .; j_call: TRBJ2-3; cdr3_nt: TGTGCCAGCTCCTCGGGGGGACACCTAACAGATACGCAGTATTTT; cdr3_aa: CASSSGGHLTDTQYF
clone_size: few; v_call: TRBV27; d_call: TRBD1; j_call: TRBJ2-1; cdr3_nt: TGTGCCACCCGGACAGGGGCATACAATGAGCAGTTCTTC; cdr3_aa: CATRTGAYNEQFF
clone_size: .; v_call: TRBV28; d_call: .; j_call: TRBJ2-3; cdr3_nt: TGTGCCAGCAGTTTCGAGGACAGATCACCTACTAGCACAGATGCGCAGTATTTT; cdr3_aa: CASSFEDRSPTSTDAQYF
clone_size: many; v_call: TRBV15; d_call: TRBD2; j_call: TRBJ2-5; cdr3_nt: TGTGCCACCAGCAGTCGATCTAGCGGGAGTCAAAAGACCCAGTACTTC; cdr3_aa: CATSSRSSGSQKTQYF
clone_size: .; v_call: TRBV30; d_call: .; j_call: TRBJ1-2; cdr3_nt: TGTGCCTGGGCGCAGGGTGAAGGGGGCTACACCTTC; cdr3_aa: CAWAQGEGGYTF
clone_size: few; v_call: TRBV20-1; d_call: .; j_call: TRBJ2-7; cdr3_nt: TGCAGTGCTAGAGCTCACCTCCCCGGGACCCTTCTTCCCTACGAGCAGTACTTC; cdr3_aa: CSARAHLPGTLLPYEQYF
clone_size: .; v_call: TRBV6-4; d_call: .; j_call: TRBJ1-1; cdr3_nt: TGTGCCAGCAGTGACAACGCCAAGGATACTGAAGCTTTCTTT; cdr3_aa: CASSDNAKDTEAFF
clone_size: .; v_call: TRBV27; d_call: TRBD1; j_call: TRBJ1-5; cdr3_nt: TGTGCCAGCAGTTTATCTTTGGGGGACAGGAATAATCAGCCCCAGCATTTT; cdr3_aa: CASSLSLGDRNNQPQHF
clone_size: few; v_call: TRBV20-1; d_call: TRBD2; j_call: TRBJ2-3; cdr3_nt: TGCAGTGCTAGTTCCAGACTAGCTCACGGCACAGATACGCAGTATTTT; cdr3_aa: CSASSRLAHGTDTQYF
clone_size: few; v_call: TRBV12-3/TRBV12-4; d_call: .; j_call: TRBJ2-3; cdr3_nt: TGTGCCAGCAGAAGCCCCCCAGAAGATACGCAGTATTTT; cdr3_aa: CASRSPPEDTQYF
clone_size: .; v_call: TRBV30; d_call: .; j_call: TRBJ2-1; cdr3_nt: TGTGCCTGGAGGGGCAACAATGAGCAGTTCTTC; cdr3_aa: CAWRGNNEQFF
clone_size: .; v_call: TRBV30; d_call: TRBD1; j_call: TRBJ1-2; cdr3_nt: TGTGCCTGGAGTGACAGGGGCGCTCGGGGCTACACCTTC; cdr3_aa: CAWSDRGARGYTF
clone_size: .; v_call: TRBV15; d_call: .; j_call: TRBJ2-4; cdr3_nt: TGTGCCACCAGCAGAGCCCAGGTGGGAGAGCAGTACTTC; cdr3_aa: CATSRAQVGEQYF
clone_size: once; v_call: TRBV24-1; d_call: .; j_call: TRBJ2-3; cdr3_nt: TGTGCCACCAGTGATAGGGGGGCAGGTTCAGATACGCAGTATTTT; cdr3_aa: CATSDRGAGSDTQYF
clone_size: .; v_call: TRBV3-1; d_call: .; j_call: TRBJ2-1; cdr3_nt: TGTGCCAGCAGCCAAGACACGGCAAGCTCCTACAATGAGCAGTTCTTC; cdr3_aa: CASSQDTASSYNEQFF
clone_size: .; v_call: TRBV7-9; d_call: .; j_call: TRBJ1-2; cdr3_nt: TGTGCCAGCAGCTTAGATTTGCTCTTCTATGGCTACACCTTC; cdr3_aa: CASSLDLLFYGYTF
clone_size: .; v_call: TRBV20-1; d_call: TRBD2; j_call: TRBJ2-3; cdr3_nt: TGCAGTGCTAGACCAGCGGGGGGGGGCACAGATACGCAGTATTTT; cdr3_aa: CSARPAGGGTDTQYF
clone_size: many; v_call: TRBV29-1; d_call: TRBD1; j_call: TRBJ1-2; cdr3_nt: TGCAGCGTTTCAGGGGGCGAAGGCTACACCTTC; cdr3_aa: CSVSGGEGYTF
clone_size: .; v_call: TRBV30; d_call: .; j_call: TRBJ1-6; cdr3_nt: TGTGCCTGGAGGCCCCTCACGACCCGCTCCCTCCACTTT; cdr3_aa: CAWRPLTTRSLHF
clone_size: once; v_call: TRBV12-3/TRBV12-4; d_call: .; j_call: TRBJ2-7; cdr3_nt: TGTGCCAGCAGACTGACAGCATACGAGCAGTACTTC; cdr3_aa: CASRLTAYEQYF
clone_size: .; v_call: TRBV20-1; d_call: .; j_call: TRBJ2-3; cdr3_nt: TGCAGTGCTAGAGATTCGAGAGCAGATACGCAGTATTTT; cdr3_aa: CSARDSRADTQYF
clone_size: few; v_call: TRBV7-3; d_call: TRBD1; j_call: TRBJ2-4; cdr3_nt: TGTGCCAGCAGATTGGACAGGGACAAGGACATTCAGTACTTC; cdr3_aa: CASRLDRDKDIQYF
clone_size: .; v_call: TRBV18; d_call: .; j_call: TRBJ2-1; cdr3_nt: TGTGCCAGCTCACCCGGGATGAGTGAGCAGTTCTTC; cdr3_aa: CASSPGMSEQFF
clone_size: few; v_call: TRBV7-9; d_call: TRBD1; j_call: TRBJ2-1; cdr3_nt: TGTGCCAGCAGCTCGGACAGGGGGGCTTTAGACAATGAGCAGTTCTTC; cdr3_aa: CASSSDRGALDNEQFF
clone_size: few; v_call: TRBV7-3; d_call: .; j_call: TRBJ2-3; cdr3_nt: TGTGCCAGCCAGGCAGGGCCCGCAGATACGCAGTATTTT; cdr3_aa: CASQAGPADTQYF
clone_size: few; v_call: TRBV3-1; d_call: TRBD2; j_call: TRBJ2-1; cdr3_nt: TGTGCCAGCAGCCAAGATACGGGACTAGCTATCAATGAGCAGTTCTTC; cdr3_aa: CASSQDTGLAINEQFF
clone_size: .; v_call: TRBV7-9; d_call: .; j_call: TRBJ2-7; cdr3_nt: TGTGCCAGCAGCCCGGACAGAACCTTCTACGAGCAGTACTTC; cdr3_aa: CASSPDRTFYEQYF